A selection of T cell receptor beta chains follows, all from one sample in a study of T cell responses to AZD1222 COVID-19 vaccine. Sequencing used immunoSEQ multiplex PCR; TCRdb keeps in-frame clones, though not all of them. This sample has roughly 250,000 clones, with 85% to 95% found just once. The sequences come from peripheral blood, collected on day 0 of AZD1222 vaccination. All receptors come from an adult in good health. CDR3s include the opening cysteine and the closing phenylalanine or tryptophan. The D gene is left open where the match is weak. Clone size is given for some rows only: seen once, a few or many times, or a class if the clone is expanded.

d_call cdr3_length clone_size j_call v_call cdr3_aa cdr3_nt
- 12 - TRBJ1-6 TRBV10-3 CAISEPLSPLHF TGTGCCATCAGTGAGCCTCTTTCACCCCTCCACTTT
TRBD2 15 - TRBJ2-7 TRBV6-5 CASTNILAPSYEQYF TGTGCCAGCACTAACATACTAGCGCCGAGCTACGAGCAGTACTTC
- 14 few TRBJ2-3 TRBV7-9 CASSLQGSTDTQYF TGTGCCAGCAGCCTCCAGGGCTCCACAGATACGCAGTATTTT
- 17 - TRBJ1-4 TRBV19 CASSIAGRRGRCEKLFF TGTGCCAGTAGTATAGCGGGGCGGAGGGGACGATGCGAAAAACTGTTTTTT
TRBD1 16 - TRBJ1-2 TRBV19 CATLSGETGTPYGYTF TGTGCCACTCTCAGCGGGGAGACAGGGACCCCCTATGGCTACACCTTC
TRBD1 14 - TRBJ1-2 TRBV5-4 CASSPGQGNYGYTF TGTGCCAGCAGCCCGGGACAGGGTAACTATGGCTACACCTTC
- 16 - TRBJ1-2 TRBV3-1/TRBV3-2 CASSPLGRTENYGYTF TGTGCCAGCAGCCCCCTCGGTCGGACGGAAAACTATGGCTACACCTTC
- 14 - TRBJ1-6 TRBV2 CASSVQGINSPLHF TGTGCCAGCAGTGTCCAGGGAATCAATTCACCCCTCCACTTT
- 16 - TRBJ1-5 TRBV2 CASSRGGRLSNQPQHF TGTGCCAGCAGTCGCGGGGGGCGATTAAGCAATCAGCCCCAGCATTTT
TRBD1 17 - TRBJ1-1 TRBV5-1 CASSTELWGTANTEAFF TGCGCCAGCAGCACCGAGCTCTGGGGGACAGCGAACACTGAAGCTTTCTTT
- 14 - TRBJ1-2 TRBV9 CASNVGPGGYGYTF TGTGCCAGCAACGTAGGGCCGGGGGGCTATGGCTACACCTTC
- 16 - TRBJ1-2 TRBV5-6 CASSSGEVLANYGYTF TGTGCCAGCAGCTCCGGGGAGGTACTAGCTAACTATGGCTACACCTTC
- 14 - TRBJ2-5 TRBV9 CASSQTAFQETQYF TGTGCCAGCAGCCAAACCGCATTCCAAGAGACCCAGTACTTC
TRBD1 15 once TRBJ2-7 TRBV27 CATARKGQGSYKQYF TGTGCCACCGCGAGGAAGGGACAGGGGTCCTACAAGCAGTACTTC
- 17 - TRBJ2-6 TRBV5-4 CASSSGAFISGANVLTF TGTGCCAGCAGCTCTGGGGCCTTTATCTCTGGGGCCAACGTCCTGACTTTC
- 13 - TRBJ1-2 TRBV27 CASSPRGGHGYTF TGTGCCAGCAGTCCAAGGGGGGGGCACGGCTACACCTTC
TRBD2 15 once TRBJ2-7 TRBV4-1 CASSRGGESSYEQYF TGCGCCAGCAGCAGGGGAGGGGAGTCCTCCTACGAGCAGTACTTC
TRBD1 15 - TRBJ2-2 TRBV6-5 CASSRGTGNTGELFF TGTGCCAGCTCCAGGGGGACAGGGAACACCGGGGAGCTGTTTTTT
- 16 - TRBJ1-2 TRBV19 CASSIGGFGGPDGYTF TGTGCCAGTAGTATAGGGGGGTTCGGAGGGCCAGATGGCTACACCTTC
- 15 - TRBJ1-1 TRBV7-9 CASSRTGQRDTEAFF TGTGCCAGCAGCCGAACAGGGCAGAGGGACACTGAAGCTTTCTTT
- 14 once TRBJ2-7 TRBV5-5 CASSLAQEAIRQYF TGTGCCAGCAGCTTGGCACAGGAGGCTATTCGGCAGTACTTC
TRBD2 15 - TRBJ2-1 TRBV5-1 CASSRGTSGYNEQFF TGCGCCAGCAGTCGGGGGACTAGCGGTTACAATGAGCAGTTCTTC
TRBD2 17 - TRBJ2-7 TRBV7-2 CASSLDRLAGGIGEQYF TGTGCCAGCAGCTTAGATAGACTAGCGGGAGGGATTGGGGAGCAGTACTTC
- 13 - TRBJ1-2 TRBV18 CASSPISNYGYTF TGTGCCAGCTCCCCCATATCTAACTATGGCTACACCTTC
TRBD1 15 - TRBJ1-1 TRBV7-9 CASSRPEQGRTEAFF TGTGCCAGCAGCCGCCCCGAACAGGGGAGGACTGAAGCTTTCTTT
TRBD1 15 - TRBJ2-7 TRBV5-5 CASSPWTGGKGEQYF TGTGCCAGCAGCCCCTGGACAGGGGGTAAGGGCGAGCAGTACTTC
TRBD2 17 - TRBJ2-7 TRBV4-1 CASSQVRPGLVSGEQYF TGCGCCAGCAGCCAAGTCAGACCGGGACTAGTCTCCGGCGAGCAGTACTTC
- 13 - TRBJ1-4 TRBV3-1/TRBV3-2 CASSQGGSGKLFF TGTGCCAGCAGCCAAGGGGGGTCCGGGAAACTGTTTTTT
TRBD1 15 - TRBJ2-5 TRBV5-4 CASSFPDRGPQTQYF TGTGCCAGCAGCTTCCCGGACAGGGGGCCTCAGACCCAGTACTTC
- 14 once TRBJ2-7 TRBV10-3 CAISETLRSYEQYF TGTGCCATCAGTGAGACTCTCAGGTCCTACGAGCAGTACTTC
TRBD1 14 - TRBJ2-7 TRBV7-8 CASSVLGQTYEQYF TGTGCCAGCAGCGTACTGGGACAGACCTACGAGCAGTACTTC
- 15 - TRBJ1-5 TRBV3-1/TRBV3-2 CASSQGGGGNQPQHF TGTGCCAGCAGCCAAGGGGGGGGAGGCAATCAGCCCCAGCATTTT
TRBD1 15 - TRBJ1-2 TRBV28 CALYEAGGAGYGYTF TGTGCCCTATATGAGGCAGGGGGCGCCGGCTATGGCTACACCTTC
TRBD1 16 - TRBJ2-1 TRBV7-9 CASSTYRGRGYNEQFF TGTGCCAGCAGCACTTACAGGGGTCGAGGCTACAATGAGCAGTTCTTC
- 15 - TRBJ2-7 TRBV5-8 CASSLGGGSAYEQYF TGTGCCAGCAGTTTGGGTGGGGGGTCGGCCTACGAGCAGTACTTC
TRBD1 15 - TRBJ2-6 TRBV5-1 CASRGQGAGANVLTF TGCGCCAGCCGCGGACAGGGGGCTGGGGCCAACGTCCTGACTTTC
- 14 - TRBJ2-2 TRBV4-2 CASSQDKRSGELFF TGTGCCAGCAGCCAAGATAAAAGGTCCGGGGAGCTGTTTTTT
- 12 - TRBJ2-1 TRBV5-6 CASGGLSHEQFF TGTGCCAGCGGGGGACTTAGCCATGAGCAGTTCTTC
TRBD1 15 once TRBJ1-4 TRBV28 CASANRGPTNEKLFF TGTGCCAGCGCAAACAGGGGCCCAACTAATGAAAAACTGTTTTTT
- 13 - TRBJ2-3 TRBV6-5 CASPGLSTDTQYF TGTGCCAGCCCGGGCCTTAGCACAGATACGCAGTATTTT
- 14 - TRBJ2-7 TRBV2 CASSQGGSVDEQYF TGTGCCAGCAGCCAGGGGGGAAGCGTCGACGAGCAGTACTTC
TRBD1 15 - TRBJ2-7 TRBV6-5 CASSFTGTGAYEQYF TGTGCCAGCAGTTTCACCGGGACAGGCGCCTACGAGCAGTACTTC
- 11 - TRBJ2-5 TRBV12-5 CAMWGAGTQYF TGTGCTATGTGGGGGGCTGGGACCCAGTACTTC
- 14 - TRBJ2-5 TRBV6-5 CASSRGHFQETQYF TGTGCCAGCAGTAGAGGACATTTCCAAGAGACCCAGTACTTC
TRBD2 17 - TRBJ2-3 TRBV7-2 CASSLVASGGITDTQYF TGTGCCAGCAGCTTAGTAGCTAGCGGGGGGATAACAGATACGCAGTATTTT
- 14 - TRBJ2-5 TRBV9 CASSVDGRRETQYF TGTGCCAGCAGCGTAGATGGGCGGAGAGAGACCCAGTACTTC
TRBD1 19 - TRBJ2-2 TRBV3-1/TRBV3-2 CASSQVPGQGTGSPGELFF TGTGCCAGCAGCCAAGTTCCCGGTCAAGGGACAGGGTCGCCCGGGGAGCTGTTTTTT
TRBD1 14 - TRBJ1-6 TRBV4-2 CASAKDRANSPLHF TGTGCCAGCGCTAAGGACAGGGCTAATTCACCCCTCCACTTT
- 16 - TRBJ1-3 TRBV29-1 CSVQHQGGFPGNTIYF TGCAGCGTGCAACACCAGGGAGGGTTCCCTGGAAACACCATATATTTT
- 12 - TRBJ2-7 TRBV11-1 CASSSGPYEQYF TGTGCCAGCAGCTCGGGACCCTACGAGCAGTACTTC
- 13 - TRBJ1-1 TRBV11-2 CASSLERWTEAFF TGTGCCAGCAGCTTAGAGCGGTGGACTGAAGCTTTCTTT
- 12 - TRBJ1-5 TRBV5-4 CASSLFGQPQHF TGTGCCAGCAGCTTGTTTGGTCAGCCCCAGCATTTT
TRBD1 14 - TRBJ2-7 TRBV2 CASSLDRSSYEQYF TGTGCCAGCAGCCTGGACAGGAGCTCCTACGAGCAGTACTTC
- 14 - TRBJ2-1 TRBV6-1 CASSERGRNNEQFF TGTGCCAGCAGTGAACGGGGTAGAAACAATGAGCAGTTCTTC